The 25 T cell receptor beta chains reported below all come from one sample, sequenced in a study of molecular identifiers for immune sequencing clone quantification. TCRdb redid the calling of the PCR reads with MiXCR, one entry per CDR3 protein. Among about 68,000 distinct CDR3 sequences listed, about a sixth were seen once. Material for sequencing was naive CD8+ T cells from blood, with Jurkat cell RNA spiked in. The sample's subset: FACS-sorted CD8+CD4-CCR7+CD45RA+ naive T cells. The receptors were gathered from a human donor in good health. Some libraries in this study had Jurkat cell RNA spiked in.

About this clonotype itself: This may come from a read error, since a much larger clone is one base off. Since no conserved phenylalanine or tryptophan closes the CDR3, a read error is the likely cause. The chain carries TRBV7-2 and TRBJ2-7; D is unclear. Germline-derived CDR1 and CDR2 are SGHTA and FQGNSA. The V gene lost 7 bases and the J gene lost 2 bases, with 6 bases spanning the gap. The CDR3 spans 11 residues. Here the CDR3 reads CASTDTYEQYS. The CDR3 nucleotides read TGTGCCAGCACCGATACCTACGAGCAGTACTCC.

The sample holds many counts of this clonotype. The chain combines TRBV10-3 with TRBJ2-3; possibly TRBD1 for D (6 bases). The V and J ends lost 10 bases and 0 bases respectively, with 17 bases between them. The germline gives CDR1 ENHRY, CDR2 SYGVKD. The CDR3 is 15 residues long. CDR3 coding DNA: TGTGCCACGAGCGAGGGGGTCCTTAGCACAGATACGCAGTATTTT. This sequence encodes CATSEGVLSTDTQYF.

As for this clonotype: It may be a read error: a sequence one base away is much more abundant. The chain is built from TRBV6-5 and TRBJ2-3; 7 bases map to TRBD2. The CDR3 loop spans 15 amino acids. Germline CDR1 reads MNHEY; CDR2 reads SVGAGI. DNA of the CDR3: TGTGCCAGTTCCGCTAGCGGCCCTGGGTTGGGTACGCGGTATTTT. It codes for CASSASGPGLGTRYF.

The gene calls are TRBV5-6 and TRBJ1-4; D not certain. Trimming left V 4 bases short and J 1 base short, with 11 bases between. CDR3 size: 15 residues. Germline CDR1 SGHDT, CDR2 YYEEEE. The CDR3 loop reads CASSPWTETNEKLFF. Written as DNA, the CDR3 is TGTGCCAGCAGCCCATGGACGGAAACTAATGAAAAACTGTTTTTT.

Many counts were recorded for this clonotype. The chain combines TRBV20-1 with TRBJ2-7; 11 nucleotides line up with TRBD1. Per germline, CDR1 DFQATT and CDR2 SNEGSKA (reference sequence). The V gene end was trimmed by 3 bases and the J gene end by 3 bases; junction bases not matched to a gene: 4. The CDR3 is 14 amino acids. CDR3 in amino acids: CSASGQGAIYEQYF. The CDR3 nucleotides read TGCAGTGCTAGCGGACAGGGGGCGATCTACGAGCAGTACTTC.

Concerning this clonotype itself: One end of the junction is discordant with germline, which a read error may explain. This chain uses TRBV10-2 with TRBJ2-7; no clear D. This CDR3 is 11 amino acids long. Germline CDR1 reads WSHSY; CDR2 reads SAAADI. CDR3 coding DNA: TGCGCCAGCAGTGAGTCCTACGAGCAGAACTTC. Protein: CASSESYEQNF.

With regard to this clonotype: This clone may be a read error of a much larger clone one base away. The chain employs TRBV6-6 and TRBJ1-2, with D possibly matching TRBD1 (6 bases). Trimming removed 8 bases from V and 4 bases from J, with 17 bases in between. Germline values: CDR1 MNHNY, CDR2 SVGAGI (reference sequence). The CDR3 is 14 residues long. CDR3 residues: CASRDLDSRYGYTF. The CDR3 DNA reads as TGTGCCAGCCGTGACCTGGACAGCCGCTATGGCTACACCTTC.

Details on this clonotype: One base away lies a much larger clone, so this may be a sequencing read error. The V gene is TRBV9, the J gene TRBJ2-1; D is unclear. The CDR3 is 13 amino acids. Germline V gene lookup returns CDR1 SGDLS and CDR2 YYNGEE. In DNA, the CDR3 is TGTGCCAGCAGCGTTCCTGCAGGCAATGGGCAGTTCTTC. Its translation is CASSVPAGNGQFF.

This clonotype was observed at least ten times. The chain is built from TRBV11-2 and TRBJ2-3; 10 nucleotides align to TRBD1. Germline loops: CDR1 SGHAT, CDR2 FQNNGV. V lost 5 bases, J lost 1 base, and 6 bases stayed unmatched. This CDR3 has 16 residues. CDR3 nucleotide sequence: TGTGCCAGCAGCGTACCCGGGACAGGGGGCACAGATACGCAGTATTTT. Translated: CASSVPGTGGTDTQYF. The full variable domain, completed using reference TRBV11-2 and TRBJ2-3, is EAGVAQSPRYKIIEKRQSVAFWCNPISGHATLYWYQQILGQGPKLLIQFQNNGVVDDSQLPKDRFSAERLKGVDSTLKIQPAKLEDSAVYLCASSVPGTGGTDTQYFGPGTRLTVL.

The table lists this clonotype with many counts. The chain employs TRBV7-9 and TRBJ2-1; D possibly corresponds to TRBD1 (5 bases). CDR1 is SEHNR, CDR2 FQNEAQ, per germline (reference sequence). The CDR3 loop spans 12 amino acids. Trimming removed 10 bases at V and 9 bases at J, with 16 bases between. This CDR3 is CATTDGKAEQFF. DNA for the CDR3: TGTGCCACGACAGACGGCAAGGCTGAGCAGTTCTTC.

In this sample, this clonotype turned up many times. V is TRBV27 and J is TRBJ2-1; no clear D. The CDR3 is 13 amino acids. Trimming left V 6 bases short and J 2 bases short, with 8 bases between. The V gene's germline CDR1 is MNHEY and CDR2 SMNVEV (reference sequence). The CDR3 sequence is CASRPPPYNEQFF. In DNA form, the CDR3 reads TGTGCCAGCAGACCCCCGCCCTACAATGAGCAGTTCTTC.

Ten or more counts support this clonotype. V usage is TRBV5-1 and J usage is TRBJ2-3; TRBD2 might be the D (6 bases). Germline V gene lookup returns CDR1 SGHRS and CDR2 YFSETQ. The length of the CDR3 is 16 residues. V lost 0 bases and J 0 bases, leaving 11 bases between the germline ends. The CDR3 region has the DNA TGCGCCAGCAGCTTGGAGCGGGCGACTAGCACAGATACGCAGTATTTT. It specifies CASSLERATSTDTQYF.

Worth noting for this clonotype: Since the CDR3 does not end with the conserved phenylalanine or tryptophan, this likely comes from a read error. DNA of the CDR3: TGTGCCAGCAGTCCTTCATACGAGCAGTACTAC. This codes for CASSPSYEQYY. The chain employs TRBV12-3 or TRBV12-4 and TRBJ2-7, with D unresolved. Trimming removed 5 bases at V and 4 bases at J, with 6 bases between. The CDR3 covers 11 residues.

In regard to this clonotype: A much larger clone is a single base away; this may be a read error. The genes are TRBV6-1 and TRBJ2-1; D may be TRBD2 (5 bases). The J call may be faulty, since TRBJ2-7 better matches the DNA end. Per the germline V gene, CDR1 is MNHNS and CDR2 is SASEGT. This CDR3 contains 14 residues. In nucleotides, the CDR3 is TGTGCCAGCAGTGCCCTAGCAGAATACAATGAGCAGTACTTC. Protein sequence: CASSALAEYNEQYF.

The chain is built from TRBV13 and TRBJ1-4, with 8 positions matching TRBD1. The V and J ends lost 0 bases and 5 bases, in that order; junction bases with no gene match: 5. Germline V lookup: CDR1 PRHDT, CDR2 FYEKMQ (reference sequence). The CDR3 has 16 amino acids. CDR3 sequence reads: CASSLGHRDRNEKLFF. In nucleotides, the CDR3 is TGTGCCAGCAGCTTAGGCCATAGGGACAGGAATGAAAAACTGTTTTTT. Full variable domain (missing parts from reference TRBV13 and TRBJ1-4): AAGVIQSPRHLIKEKRETATLKCYPIPRHDTVYWYQQGPGQDPQFLISFYEKMQSDKGSIPDRFSAQQFSDYHSELNMSSLELGDSALYFCASSLGHRDRNEKLFFGSGTQLSVL.

The sample holds many counts of this clonotype. The DNA for the CDR3 is TGCGCCAGCAGCGAAACGGGACAGTCTTTGACTGAAGCTTTCTTT. Amino acid sequence: CASSETGQSLTEAFF. The chain uses TRBV4-1 and TRBJ1-1, with 7 bases that match TRBD1. This CDR3 is built from 15 residues. The germline V gene has CDR1 MGHRA and CDR2 YSYEKL. Germline trimming cut 5 bases from V and 5 bases from J; bases unmatched to any gene: 11.

The chain links TRBV29-1 to TRBJ2-1; 10 bases align to TRBD1. Germline V gives CDR1 SQVTM, CDR2 ANQGSEA. The length of the CDR3 is 14 residues. V was pared by 7 bases and J by 6 bases, with 9 bases of the junction left unmatched. In DNA form, the CDR3 reads TGCAGCGCCAGCAGTAGGACAGGGGGCAATGAGCAGTTCTTC. Translated, it gives CSASSRTGGNEQFF.

This clonotype has ten or more counts. V is TRBV3-1 and J is TRBJ2-1; TRBD2 matches 10 bases. The CDR3 consists of 20 residues. The ends lost 1 base at V and 0 bases at J; junction bases unmatched: 12. In germline, CDR1 is LGHDT, CDR2 YNNKEL (reference sequence). The CDR3 is CASSQVAGTSVFSSYNEQFF. Here the CDR3 DNA reads TGTGCCAGCAGCCAAGTTGCCGGGACTAGCGTCTTTAGCTCCTACAATGAGCAGTTCTTC.

V gene TRBV27 combines with J gene TRBJ2-7, with unresolved D. The V gene's germline CDR1 is MNHEY and CDR2 SMNVEV (reference sequence). The CDR3 covers 13 residues. V was pared by 0 bases and J by 9 bases, with 12 bases between. DNA of the CDR3: TGTGCCAGCAGTTTATCCCAGGTCCACGGGCAGTACTTC. Encoded protein: CASSLSQVHGQYF.

This clonotype occurred many times. The V gene is TRBV28, the J gene TRBJ2-7; D is uncertain. V lost 6 bases and J lost 4, with 10 bases in between. The germline V gene encodes CDR1 MDHEN and CDR2 SYDVKM. The CDR3 has 12 residues. CDR3 DNA: TGTGCCAGCAGCCCTTGGTGGTACGAGCAGTACTTC. This gives the protein CASSPWWYEQYF.

This clonotype was detected many times. Written as DNA, the CDR3 is TGTGCCAGCAGCTTACAGAATGAAAAACTGTTTTTT. Protein product: CASSLQNEKLFF. V gene TRBV7-9 combines with J gene TRBJ1-4; D unclear. Germline V lookup: CDR1 SEHNR, CDR2 FQNEAQ (reference sequence). Trimming left V 2 bases short and J 5 bases short, with 3 bases between. The CDR3 is 12 amino acids.

This clonotype was seen a handful of times. The CDR3 coding sequence is TGTGCCAGCAGTTTGGGCAGACTCCTAAGTCAGCCCCAGCATTTT. Translating it yields CASSLGRLLSQPQHF. The V and J genes are TRBV12-3 or TRBV12-4 and TRBJ1-5; D is unclear. This CDR3 comprises 15 residues. V dropped 3 bases and J dropped 6 bases, with 15 bases sitting between them.

This clonotype has a count of ten or more. The V gene is TRBV29-1, the J gene TRBJ2-1; D not certain. Germline CDR1 SQVTM, CDR2 ANQGSEA. The CDR3 has 15 amino acids. Trimming took 2 bases from V and 4 from J, leaving 15 bases between them. CDR3 in amino acids: CSVERPYVPYNEQFF. In nucleotides, the CDR3 is TGCAGCGTTGAAAGACCTTATGTACCATACAATGAGCAGTTCTTC.

In this sample, this clonotype turned up many times. The J gene is TRBJ2-3, the V gene TRBV20-1; D is unresolved. CDR3 length: 13 amino acids. The germline V gene has CDR1 DFQATT and CDR2 SNEGSKA (reference sequence). Trimming shortened V by 3 bases and J by 2 bases, and 9 bases separated the two germline ends. CDR3 DNA: TGCAGTGCTAGCAGCCTCCACACAGATACGCAGTATTTT. The encoded protein is CSASSLHTDTQYF.

As regards this clonotype: A much more abundant neighbour one base away suggests this may be a read error. The CDR3 sequence: CASAGTGPDTQYF. CDR3 coding DNA: TGTGCCAGCGCCGGGACGGGACCCGATACGCAGTATTTT. The chain couples TRBV6-6 to TRBJ2-3; D possibly uses TRBD1 or TRBD2 (5 bases each). The germline V gene encodes CDR1 MNHNY and CDR2 SVGAGI (reference sequence). This CDR3 has 13 amino acids. With 8 bases removed from V and 6 bases from J, the gap between germline ends came to 15 bases.